The source of this TCR beta chain is a study of blood T cells in healthy people across ages. Looking at the study overall: The template switching approach captured approximately one barcoded beta molecule for every two T cells. Study-wide findings and caveats: The fall in TCR beta diversity per million T cells was roughly linear with age.

Together with a sample-barcoded 5' primer, a J-beta primer mix was included in a second PCR lasting about 7 to 12 cycles. TCRdb re-called the 5' RACE reads with MiXCR, one entry per CDR3 protein. The table shows 1.5 million to 2 million distinct CDR3 sequences, with roughly 30% occurring only once. This clonotype was observed a few times. What it binds is unknown. The CDR3 is 15 amino acids. V was clipped by 6 bases and J by 4 bases, with 20 bases between them. The germline V gene has CDR1 DFQATT and CDR2 SNEGSKA (reference sequence). The sample taken for sequencing was blood. V gene TRBV20-1 combines with J gene TRBJ2-3; D gene unclear. This TCR derives from a woman aged 25-40 years in good health. The CDR3 nucleotides are TGCAGTGCCAGTGGACGTATGCCAGGTCCAGATACGCAGTATTTT. It encodes CSASGRMPGPDTQYF.